The clone carrying this TCR beta chain was observed many times. Amplified TCR beta CDR3 regions came from RNA transcripts. Researchers ran a first-round RT-PCR on the TCR CDR3 using the HTBI primer set. TCRdb used MiXCR to reprocess the multiplex PCR reads, holding one entry per CDR3 protein. The sample holds some 360,000 distinct CDR3 sequences, roughly 20% seen once. This record comes from a study of T cells in Graves' hyperthyroidism and ophthalmopathy. The TCR sequence derives from a woman between 35 and 50 years old with Graves' ophthalmopathy. Specimen: blood.

As DNA, the CDR3 is TGTGCCACCGAACGGGACAGGGGCTTCACCGGGGAGCTGTTTTTT. It specifies CATERDRGFTGELFF. V usage is TRBV19 and J usage is TRBJ2-2, with 10 bases identical to TRBD1. After removal of 10 bases from V and 4 bases from J, the junction contained 9 bases not matched to a gene. The CDR3 consists of 15 residues. Germline V gene data show CDR1 as LNHDA and CDR2 as SQIVND (reference sequence).